This TCR beta chain was documented in a study of blood T cell repertoires in COVID-19. Study details: The analysed material was cDNA or gDNA that came from T cells, B-cell-depleted T cells, or PBMCs.

This CDR3 has 14 residues. The germline CDR1 and CDR2 sequences are SQVTM and ANQGSEA. The V gene lost 7 bases and the J gene lost 2 bases, with 17 bases spanning the gap. Sequenced by immunoSEQ multiplex PCR; TCRdb stores in-frame clones only, minus some. The sample records about 190,000 clones, around 79% being singletons. The receptor was derived from a man in his fifties or sixties who had recovered from COVID-19. The V and J genes are TRBV29-1 and TRBJ1-1; D might be TRBD1 (6 bases). The sequencing sample was made of peripheral blood. The CDR3 DNA sequence: TGCAGCGCTCAACAGGGTTCCCCCAACACTGAAGCTTTCTTT. Protein sequence: CSAQQGSPNTEAFF.